This TCR beta chain was captured by sequencing in a study of shared clonotypes between healthy human individuals. Study results and limitations: Owing to a small donor count, the genetic and exposure-history diversity represented was limited.

Profiling relied on immunoSEQ multiplex PCR, and the TCRdb table lists in-frame clones only, not all of them. Altogether hundreds of thousands of clones are present, approximately 74% being singletons, with the ten largest covering 10%. The CDR3 contains 16 residues. With V trimmed by 6 bases and J by 4 bases, 15 bases remained unmatched. Per the germline V gene, CDR1 is SNHLY and CDR2 is FYNNEI. About this clone itself: Its matching antigen is unknown.

The specimen sequenced was memory CD4+ T cells sorted from blood. As for subset: CD45RA-negative fraction. V and J are TRBV2 and TRBJ2-7; TRBD1 matches 7 bases. This TCR came from a man aged 25 to 40 in good health. This CDR3 reads CASRVLTGPLGYEQYF. CDR3 nucleotides: TGTGCCAGCAGGGTTTTGACAGGGCCACTTGGATACGAGCAGTACTTC.